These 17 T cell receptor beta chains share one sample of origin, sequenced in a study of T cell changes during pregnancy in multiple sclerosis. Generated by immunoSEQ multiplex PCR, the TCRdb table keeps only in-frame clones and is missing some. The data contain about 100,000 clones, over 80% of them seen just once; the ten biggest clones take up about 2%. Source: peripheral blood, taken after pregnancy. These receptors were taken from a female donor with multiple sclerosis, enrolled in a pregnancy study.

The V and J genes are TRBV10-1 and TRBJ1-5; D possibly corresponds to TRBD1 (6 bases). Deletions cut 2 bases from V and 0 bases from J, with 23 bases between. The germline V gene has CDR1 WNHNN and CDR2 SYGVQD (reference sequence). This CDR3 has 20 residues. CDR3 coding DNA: TGCGCCAGCAGTGAGGAGGGTCGGGCCCAGGGGCCCCATAGCAATCAGCCCCAGCATTTT. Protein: CASSEEGRAQGPHSNQPQHF.

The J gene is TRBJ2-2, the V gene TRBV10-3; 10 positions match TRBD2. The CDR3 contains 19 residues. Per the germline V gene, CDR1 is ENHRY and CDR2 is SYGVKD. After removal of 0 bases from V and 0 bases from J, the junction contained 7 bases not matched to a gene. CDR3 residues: CAISESPLAGFANTGELFF. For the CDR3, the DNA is TGTGCCATCAGTGAGTCCCCACTAGCGGGGTTCGCGAACACCGGGGAGCTGTTTTTT.

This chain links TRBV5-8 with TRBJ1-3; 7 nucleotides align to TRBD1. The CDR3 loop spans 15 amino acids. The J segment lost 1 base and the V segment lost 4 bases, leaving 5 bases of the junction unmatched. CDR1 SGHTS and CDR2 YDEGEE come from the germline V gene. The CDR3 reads CASSSGTASGNTIYF. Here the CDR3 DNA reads TGTGCCAGCAGCAGTGGGACAGCATCTGGAAACACCATATATTTT.

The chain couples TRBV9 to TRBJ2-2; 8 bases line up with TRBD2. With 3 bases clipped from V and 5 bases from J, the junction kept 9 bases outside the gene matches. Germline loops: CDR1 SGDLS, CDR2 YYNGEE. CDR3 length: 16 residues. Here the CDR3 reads CASSAPAGVGTGELFF. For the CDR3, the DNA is TGTGCCAGCAGCGCTCCAGCGGGAGTAGGTACCGGGGAGCTGTTTTTT.

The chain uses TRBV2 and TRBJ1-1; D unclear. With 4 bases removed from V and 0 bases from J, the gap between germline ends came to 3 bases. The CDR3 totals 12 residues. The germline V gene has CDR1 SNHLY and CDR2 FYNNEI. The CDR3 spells CASSGVNTEAFF. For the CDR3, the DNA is TGTGCCAGCAGTGGAGTGAACACTGAAGCTTTCTTT.

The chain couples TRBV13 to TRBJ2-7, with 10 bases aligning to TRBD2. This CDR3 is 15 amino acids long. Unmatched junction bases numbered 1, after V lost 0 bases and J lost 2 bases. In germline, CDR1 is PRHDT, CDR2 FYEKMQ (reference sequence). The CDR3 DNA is TGTGCCAGCAGCTTAGGACTAGCGGGAACCTACGAGCAGTACTTC. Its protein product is CASSLGLAGTYEQYF.

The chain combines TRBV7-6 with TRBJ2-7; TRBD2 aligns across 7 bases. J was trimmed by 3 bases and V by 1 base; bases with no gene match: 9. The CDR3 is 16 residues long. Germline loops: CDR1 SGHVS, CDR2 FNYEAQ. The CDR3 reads CASSLGGGGGVYEQYF. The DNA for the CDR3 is TGTGCCAGCAGCTTAGGTGGCGGGGGAGGGGTCTACGAGCAGTACTTC.

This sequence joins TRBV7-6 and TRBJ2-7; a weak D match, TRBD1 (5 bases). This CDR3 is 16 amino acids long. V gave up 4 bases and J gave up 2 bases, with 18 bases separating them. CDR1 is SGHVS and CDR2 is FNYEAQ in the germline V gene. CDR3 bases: TGTGCCAGCAGCTCAAGTCGGACAACTACCACCTACGAGCAGTACTTC. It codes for CASSSSRTTTTYEQYF.

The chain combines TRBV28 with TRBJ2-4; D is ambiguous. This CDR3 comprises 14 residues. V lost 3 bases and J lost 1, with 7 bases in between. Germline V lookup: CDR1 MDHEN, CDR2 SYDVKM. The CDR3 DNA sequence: TGTGCCAGCAGTTTCTCCCCGGCCAAAAACATTCAGTACTTC. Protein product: CASSFSPAKNIQYF.

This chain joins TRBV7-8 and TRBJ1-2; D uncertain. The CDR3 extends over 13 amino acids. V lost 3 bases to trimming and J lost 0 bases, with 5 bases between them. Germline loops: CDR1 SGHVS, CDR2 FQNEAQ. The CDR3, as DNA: TGTGCCAGCAGCTTTGAGGCTAACTATGGCTACACCTTC. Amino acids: CASSFEANYGYTF.

As DNA, the CDR3 is TGTGCCAGCAGCGTAAATGGGGGCGGTCAGCCCCAGCATTTT. Its translation: CASSVNGGGQPQHF. The V and J genes are TRBV9 and TRBJ1-5; maybe TRBD1 (6 bases). This CDR3 is 14 amino acids long. Germline-derived CDR1 and CDR2 are SGDLS and YYNGEE. V was pared by 1 base and J by 6 bases, with 11 bases between. The full variable domain, its missing parts supplied by reference TRBV9 and TRBJ1-5, is DSGVTQTPKHLITATGQRVTLRCSPRSGDLSVYWYQQSLDQGLQFLIQYYNGEERAKGNILERFSAQQFPDLHSELNLSSLELGDSALYFCASSVNGGGQPQHFGDGTRLSIL.

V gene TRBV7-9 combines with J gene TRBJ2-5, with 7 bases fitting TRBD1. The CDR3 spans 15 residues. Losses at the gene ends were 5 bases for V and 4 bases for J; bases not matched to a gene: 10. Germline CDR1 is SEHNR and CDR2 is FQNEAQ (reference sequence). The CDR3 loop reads CASSERGLGGETQYF. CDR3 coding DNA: TGTGCCAGCAGCGAGAGGGGGCTTGGGGGAGAGACCCAGTACTTC.

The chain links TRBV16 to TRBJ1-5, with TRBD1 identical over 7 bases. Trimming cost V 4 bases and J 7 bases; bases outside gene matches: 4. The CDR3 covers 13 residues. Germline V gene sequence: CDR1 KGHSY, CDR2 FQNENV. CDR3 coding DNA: TGTGCCAGCAGCCGACAGGGTGGACAGCCCCAGCATTTT. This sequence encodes CASSRQGGQPQHF.

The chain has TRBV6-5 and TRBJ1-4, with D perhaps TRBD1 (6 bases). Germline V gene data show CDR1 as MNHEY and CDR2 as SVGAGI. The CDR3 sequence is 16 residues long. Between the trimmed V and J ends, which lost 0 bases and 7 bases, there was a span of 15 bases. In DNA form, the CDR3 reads TGTGCCAGCAGTTACTCGACGCCAGGGGTCCGTGAAAAACTGTTTTTT. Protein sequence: CASSYSTPGVREKLFF.

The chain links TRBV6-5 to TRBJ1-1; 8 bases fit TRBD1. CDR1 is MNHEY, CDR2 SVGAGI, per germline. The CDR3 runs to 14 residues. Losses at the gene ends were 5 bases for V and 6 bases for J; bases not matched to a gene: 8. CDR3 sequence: CASSSRGQGAEAFF. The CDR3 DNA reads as TGTGCCAGCAGTAGCAGGGGGCAGGGGGCTGAAGCTTTCTTT.

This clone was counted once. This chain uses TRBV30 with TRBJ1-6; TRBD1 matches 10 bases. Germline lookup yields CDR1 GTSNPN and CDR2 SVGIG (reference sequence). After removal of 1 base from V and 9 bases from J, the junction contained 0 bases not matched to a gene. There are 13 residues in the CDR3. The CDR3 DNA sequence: TGTGCCTGGAGTGGGACAGGGGGTTCACCCCTCCACTTT. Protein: CAWSGTGGSPLHF.

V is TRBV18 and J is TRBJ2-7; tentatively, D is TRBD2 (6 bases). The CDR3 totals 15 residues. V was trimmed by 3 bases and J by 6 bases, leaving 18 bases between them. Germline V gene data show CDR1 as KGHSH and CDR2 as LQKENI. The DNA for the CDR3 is TGTGCCAGCTCACCCTTAGAAGGCGGGGCGGGCGAGCAGTACTTC. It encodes CASSPLEGGAGEQYF.